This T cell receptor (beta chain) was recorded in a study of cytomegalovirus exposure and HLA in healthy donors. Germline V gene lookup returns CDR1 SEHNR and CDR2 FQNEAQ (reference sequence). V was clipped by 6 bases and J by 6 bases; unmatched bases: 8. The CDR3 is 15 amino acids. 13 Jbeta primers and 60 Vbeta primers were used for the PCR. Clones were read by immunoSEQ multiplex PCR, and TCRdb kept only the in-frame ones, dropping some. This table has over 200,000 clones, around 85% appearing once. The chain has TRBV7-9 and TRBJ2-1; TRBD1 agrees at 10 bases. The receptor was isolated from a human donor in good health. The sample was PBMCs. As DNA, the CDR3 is TGTGCCAGCAGTCTGACAGGGGGCGCAGTCAATGAGCAGTTCTTC. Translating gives CASSLTGGAVNEQFF.